This T cell receptor (beta chain) stems from a study of CD8 T cells in ankylosing spondylitis. Germline CDR1 is SQVTM and CDR2 is ANQGSEA. Trimming cost V 7 bases and J 5 bases, with 12 bases left between them. This CDR3 is 11 amino acids long. Scientists made TCR beta libraries using quantitative 5'-RACE with molecular barcodes. TCRdb recomputed calls from the 5' RACE reads with MiXCR, one row per CDR3 protein. The sample has under 200,000 distinct CDR3 sequences, around a tenth seen once. Broader study findings: The study looked at matched synovial fluid samples from ankylosing spondylitis patients. Disease-linked clones were reported to be significantly enriched there.

This clonotype was observed at least ten times. Antigen specificity is unknown. The rearrangement joins TRBV29-1 to TRBJ2-7; the D gene is possibly TRBD2 (5 bases). This clonotype was sampled from a female donor with ankylosing spondylitis or in good health (not recorded which). Sequenced: blood, either unsorted or a sorted T cell fraction (not recorded which). CDR3: CSAYGVHEQYF. The CDR3 DNA follows: TGCAGCGCTTACGGGGTCCACGAGCAGTACTTC.